One T cell receptor beta chain is described in this entry. This entry comes from a study of T-cell reconstitution after alpha-beta-depleted transplantation in children. Library preparation (for TCRbeta) was performed with unique molecular identifiers. MiXCR was run by TCRdb on the PCR reads, yielding one entry per CDR3 protein. The data hold 500,000 to 600,000 distinct CDR3 sequences, with around 19% observed a single time. Germline loops: CDR1 MNHEY, CDR2 SMNVEV (reference sequence). The germline V and J ends were trimmed by 3 bases and 6 bases, with 14 bases remaining between them. The CDR3 consists of 14 residues.

The clonotype comes from a human donor who donated a stem cell graft to a child with acute lymphoblastic leukemia. This sample comprised PBMCs from the stem cell graft donor, obtained from the stem cell graft. V gene TRBV27 combines with J gene TRBJ1-1; the D gene is possibly TRBD1 (5 bases). The CDR3 here is CASSFQGGIAEAFF. CDR3 DNA sequence: TGTGCCAGCAGTTTTCAGGGAGGCATCGCTGAAGCTTTCTTT.